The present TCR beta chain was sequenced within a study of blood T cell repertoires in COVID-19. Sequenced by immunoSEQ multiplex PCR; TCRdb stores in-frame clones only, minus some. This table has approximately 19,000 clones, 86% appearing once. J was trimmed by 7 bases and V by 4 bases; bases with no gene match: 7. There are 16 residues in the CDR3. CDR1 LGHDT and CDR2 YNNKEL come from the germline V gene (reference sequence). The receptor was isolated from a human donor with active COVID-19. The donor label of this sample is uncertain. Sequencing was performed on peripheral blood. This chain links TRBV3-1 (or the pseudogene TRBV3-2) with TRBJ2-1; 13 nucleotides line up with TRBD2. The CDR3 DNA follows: TGTGCCAGCAGCCCACTAGCGGGGGGGCTCAGGAATGAGCAGTTCTTC. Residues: CASSPLAGGLRNEQFF.